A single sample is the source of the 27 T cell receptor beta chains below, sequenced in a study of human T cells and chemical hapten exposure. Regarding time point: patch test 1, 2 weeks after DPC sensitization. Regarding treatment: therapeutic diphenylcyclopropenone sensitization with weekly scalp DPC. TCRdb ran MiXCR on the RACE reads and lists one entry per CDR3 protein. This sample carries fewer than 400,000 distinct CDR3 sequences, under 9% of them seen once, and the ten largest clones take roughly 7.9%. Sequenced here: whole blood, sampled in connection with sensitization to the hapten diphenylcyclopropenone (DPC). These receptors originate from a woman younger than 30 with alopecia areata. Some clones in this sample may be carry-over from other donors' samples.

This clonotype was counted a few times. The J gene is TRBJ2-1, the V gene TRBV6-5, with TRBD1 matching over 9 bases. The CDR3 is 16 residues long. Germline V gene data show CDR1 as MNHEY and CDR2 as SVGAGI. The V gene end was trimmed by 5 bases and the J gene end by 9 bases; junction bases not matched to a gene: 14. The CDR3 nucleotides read TGTGCCAGCAGTACCTCTGGGACAGGGTCGCGGGGTGAGCAGTTCTTC. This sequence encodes CASSTSGTGSRGEQFF.

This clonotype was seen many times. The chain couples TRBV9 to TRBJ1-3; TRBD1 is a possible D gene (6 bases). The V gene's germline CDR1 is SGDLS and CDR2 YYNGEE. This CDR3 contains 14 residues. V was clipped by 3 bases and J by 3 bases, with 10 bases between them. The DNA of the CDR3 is TGTGCCAGCAGCGCGGGGGGCAATGGAAACACCATATATTTT. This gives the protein CASSAGGNGNTIYF.

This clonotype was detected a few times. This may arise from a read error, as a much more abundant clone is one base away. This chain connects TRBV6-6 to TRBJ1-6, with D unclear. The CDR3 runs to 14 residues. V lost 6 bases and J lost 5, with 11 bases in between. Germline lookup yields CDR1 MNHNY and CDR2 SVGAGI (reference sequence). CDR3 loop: CASRWERNNSPLHF. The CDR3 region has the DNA TGTGCCAGCAGATGGGAGCGAAATAATTCACCCCTCCACTTT.

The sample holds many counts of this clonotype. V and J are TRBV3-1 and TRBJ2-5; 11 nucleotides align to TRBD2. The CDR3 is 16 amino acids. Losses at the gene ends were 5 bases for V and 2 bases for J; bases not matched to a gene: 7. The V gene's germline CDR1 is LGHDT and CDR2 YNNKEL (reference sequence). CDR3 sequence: CASSALAGGHQETQYF. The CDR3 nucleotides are TGTGCCAGCAGCGCTCTAGCGGGGGGTCATCAAGAGACCCAGTACTTC.

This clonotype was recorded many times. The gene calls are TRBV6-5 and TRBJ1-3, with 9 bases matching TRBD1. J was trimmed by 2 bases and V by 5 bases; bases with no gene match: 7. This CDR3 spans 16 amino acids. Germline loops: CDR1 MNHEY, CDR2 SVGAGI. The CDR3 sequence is CASSRDRGSAGNTIYF. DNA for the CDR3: TGTGCCAGCAGTCGTGACAGGGGGTCTGCTGGAAACACCATATATTTT.

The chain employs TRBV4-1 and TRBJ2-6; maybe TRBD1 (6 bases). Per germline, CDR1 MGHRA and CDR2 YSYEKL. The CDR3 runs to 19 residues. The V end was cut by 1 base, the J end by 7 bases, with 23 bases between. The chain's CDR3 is CASSQVSQGSLLVANVLTF. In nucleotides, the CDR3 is TGCGCCAGCAGCCAAGTCTCGCAGGGGTCTTTATTGGTCGCCAACGTCCTGACTTTC.

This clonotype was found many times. The CDR3 coding sequence is TGCAGTGCTAGGGGACAGGGAGATACTGAAGCTTTCTTT. Its protein is CSARGQGDTEAFF. The chain uses TRBV20-1 and TRBJ1-1; 9 bases fit TRBD1. The CDR3 has 13 amino acids. Trimming at V came to 3 bases and at J to 5 bases, leaving 4 bases not matched to a gene. CDR1 DFQATT and CDR2 SNEGSKA come from the germline V gene (reference sequence).

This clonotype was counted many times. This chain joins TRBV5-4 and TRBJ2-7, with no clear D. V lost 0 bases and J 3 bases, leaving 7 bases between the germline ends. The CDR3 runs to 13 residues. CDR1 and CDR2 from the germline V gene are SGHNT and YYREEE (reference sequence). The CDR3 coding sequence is TGTGCCAGCAGCTTGGAAAGAGTCTACGAGCAGTACTTC. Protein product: CASSLERVYEQYF.

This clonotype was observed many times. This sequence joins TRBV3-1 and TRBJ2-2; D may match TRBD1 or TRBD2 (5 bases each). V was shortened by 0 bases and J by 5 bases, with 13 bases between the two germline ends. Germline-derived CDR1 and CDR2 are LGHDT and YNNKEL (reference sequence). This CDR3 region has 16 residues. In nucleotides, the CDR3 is TGTGCCAGCAGCCAAGATCCGGGGCGGAGGACCGGGGAGCTGTTTTTT. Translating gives CASSQDPGRRTGELFF. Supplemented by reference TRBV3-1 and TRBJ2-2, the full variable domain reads DTAVSQTPKYLVTQMGNDKSIKCEQNLGHDTMYWYKQDSKKFLKIMFSYNNKELIINETVPNRFSPKSPDKAHLNLHINSLELGDSAVYFCASSQDPGRRTGELFFGEGSRLTVL.

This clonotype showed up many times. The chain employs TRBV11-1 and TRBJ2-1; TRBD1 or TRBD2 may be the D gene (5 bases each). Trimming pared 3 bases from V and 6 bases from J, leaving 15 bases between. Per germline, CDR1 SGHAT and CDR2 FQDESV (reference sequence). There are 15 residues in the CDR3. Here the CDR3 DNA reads TGTGCCAGCAGCTTTGGGACCCCCCAATTCAATGAGCAGTTCTTC. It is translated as CASSFGTPQFNEQFF.

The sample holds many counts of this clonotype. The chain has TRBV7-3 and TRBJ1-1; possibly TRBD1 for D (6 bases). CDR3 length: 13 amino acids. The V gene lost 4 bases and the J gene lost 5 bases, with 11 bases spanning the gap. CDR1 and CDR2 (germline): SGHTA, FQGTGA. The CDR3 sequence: CASSSGQTTEAFF. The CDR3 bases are TGTGCCAGCAGCTCGGGACAAACTACTGAAGCTTTCTTT.

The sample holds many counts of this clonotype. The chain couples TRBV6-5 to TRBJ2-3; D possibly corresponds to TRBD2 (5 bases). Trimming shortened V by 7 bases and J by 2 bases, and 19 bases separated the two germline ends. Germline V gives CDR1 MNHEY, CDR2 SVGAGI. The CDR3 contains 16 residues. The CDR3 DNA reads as TGTGCCAGCACTCCTGACACTTCGGGATACACAGATACGCAGTATTTT. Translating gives CASTPDTSGYTDTQYF.

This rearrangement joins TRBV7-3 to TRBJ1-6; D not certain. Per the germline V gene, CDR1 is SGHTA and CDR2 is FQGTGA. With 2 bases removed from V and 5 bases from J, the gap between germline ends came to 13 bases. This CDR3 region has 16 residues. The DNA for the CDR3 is TGTGCCAGCAGCTTAGCCGCGGCAGATAATAATTCACCCCTCCACTTT. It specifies CASSLAAADNNSPLHF.

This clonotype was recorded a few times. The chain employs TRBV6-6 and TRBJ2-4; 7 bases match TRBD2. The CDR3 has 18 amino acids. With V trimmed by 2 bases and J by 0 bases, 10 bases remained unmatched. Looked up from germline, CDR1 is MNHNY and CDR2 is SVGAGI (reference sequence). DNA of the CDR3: TGTGCCAGCAGTTACGGTGTCGCCGGGGGGTTAGCCAAAAACATTCAGTACTTC. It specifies CASSYGVAGGLAKNIQYF.

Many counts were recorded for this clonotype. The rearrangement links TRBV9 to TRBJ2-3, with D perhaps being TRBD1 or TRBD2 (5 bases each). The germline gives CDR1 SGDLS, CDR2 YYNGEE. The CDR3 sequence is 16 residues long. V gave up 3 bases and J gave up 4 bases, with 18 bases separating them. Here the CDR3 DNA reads TGTGCCAGCAGCGAGGGACGGAACCAAGTAGCAGATACGCAGTATTTT. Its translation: CASSEGRNQVADTQYF.

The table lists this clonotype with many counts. As DNA, the CDR3 is TGCAGCGTTACTGGGACACCAGAGGCCTACAATGAGCAGTTCTTC. As protein: CSVTGTPEAYNEQFF. The chain is built from TRBV29-1 and TRBJ2-1; D may be TRBD1 (6 bases). The germline V and J ends were trimmed by 5 bases and 2 bases, with 16 bases remaining between them. Germline V gene sequence: CDR1 SQVTM, CDR2 ANQGSEA. This CDR3 region has 15 residues.

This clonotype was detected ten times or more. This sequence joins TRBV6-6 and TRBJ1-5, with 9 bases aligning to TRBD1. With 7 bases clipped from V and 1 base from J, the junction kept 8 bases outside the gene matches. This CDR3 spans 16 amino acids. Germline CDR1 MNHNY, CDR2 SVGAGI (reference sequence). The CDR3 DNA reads TGTGCCAGCACACAAGGTGGACAGGGGAGCAATCAGCCCCAGCATTTT. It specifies CASTQGGQGSNQPQHF.

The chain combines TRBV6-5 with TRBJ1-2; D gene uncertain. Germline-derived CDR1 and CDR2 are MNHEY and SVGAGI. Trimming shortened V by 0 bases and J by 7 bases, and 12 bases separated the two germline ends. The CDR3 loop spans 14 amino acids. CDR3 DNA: TGTGCCAGCAGTTACTCTCTATATCGTATTGGCTACACCTTC. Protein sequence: CASSYSLYRIGYTF.

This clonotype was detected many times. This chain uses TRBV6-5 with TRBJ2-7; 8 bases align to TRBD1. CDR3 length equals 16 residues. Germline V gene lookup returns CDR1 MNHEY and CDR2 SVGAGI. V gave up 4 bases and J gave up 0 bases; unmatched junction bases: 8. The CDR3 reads CASSSGRTGSSYEQYF. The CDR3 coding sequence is TGTGCCAGCAGTTCGGGTCGGACAGGGAGCTCCTACGAGCAGTACTTC.

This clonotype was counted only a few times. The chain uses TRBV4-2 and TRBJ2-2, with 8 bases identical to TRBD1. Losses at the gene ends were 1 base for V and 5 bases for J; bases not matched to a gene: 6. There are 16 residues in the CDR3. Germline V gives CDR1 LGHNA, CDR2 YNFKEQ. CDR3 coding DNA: TGTGCCAGCAGCCAAGCATCGGACAGGGTTACCGGGGAGCTGTTTTTT. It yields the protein CASSQASDRVTGELFF.

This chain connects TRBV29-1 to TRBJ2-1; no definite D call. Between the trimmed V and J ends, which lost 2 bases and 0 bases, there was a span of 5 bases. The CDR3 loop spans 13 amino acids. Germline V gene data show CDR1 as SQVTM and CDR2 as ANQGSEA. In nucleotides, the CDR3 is TGCAGCGTTGAAAGGAGCTCCTACAATGAGCAGTTCTTC. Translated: CSVERSSYNEQFF.

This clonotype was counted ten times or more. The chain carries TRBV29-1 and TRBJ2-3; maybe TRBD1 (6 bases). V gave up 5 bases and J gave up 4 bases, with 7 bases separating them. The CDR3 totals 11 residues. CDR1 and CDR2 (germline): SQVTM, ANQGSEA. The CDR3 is CSVQGPDTQYF. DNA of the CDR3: TGCAGCGTTCAGGGGCCAGATACGCAGTATTTT.

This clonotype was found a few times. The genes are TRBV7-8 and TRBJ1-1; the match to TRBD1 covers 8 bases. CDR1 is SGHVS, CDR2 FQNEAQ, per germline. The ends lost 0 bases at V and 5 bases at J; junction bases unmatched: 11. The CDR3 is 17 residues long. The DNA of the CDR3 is TGTGCCAGCAGCTTAGCCTACAGGGGGAAGGAGAAGACTGAAGCTTTCTTT. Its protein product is CASSLAYRGKEKTEAFF.

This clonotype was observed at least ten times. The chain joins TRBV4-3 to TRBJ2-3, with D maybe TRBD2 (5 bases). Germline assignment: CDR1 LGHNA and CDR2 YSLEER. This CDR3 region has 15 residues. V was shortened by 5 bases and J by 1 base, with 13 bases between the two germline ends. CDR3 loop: CASSSDWHGTDTQYF. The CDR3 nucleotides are TGCGCCAGCAGCTCGGACTGGCACGGCACAGATACGCAGTATTTT.

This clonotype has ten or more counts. CDR3 in DNA: TGTGCCAGCAGGCTGGGACGGGCAGGGGATGAGCAGTTCTTC. It specifies CASRLGRAGDEQFF. The V call is TRBV6-6, the J call TRBJ2-1; TRBD1 might be the D (6 bases). This CDR3 is 14 amino acids long. Trimming left V 6 bases short and J 8 bases short, with 17 bases between. Looked up from germline, CDR1 is MNHNY and CDR2 is SVGAGI (reference sequence).

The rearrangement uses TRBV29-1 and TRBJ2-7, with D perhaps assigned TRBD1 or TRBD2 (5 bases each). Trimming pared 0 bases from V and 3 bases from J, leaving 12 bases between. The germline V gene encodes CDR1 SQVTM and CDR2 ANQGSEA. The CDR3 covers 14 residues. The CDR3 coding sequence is TGCAGCGTTGAAGAACGGGACGGTTACTACGAGCAGTACTTC. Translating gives CSVEERDGYYEQYF.

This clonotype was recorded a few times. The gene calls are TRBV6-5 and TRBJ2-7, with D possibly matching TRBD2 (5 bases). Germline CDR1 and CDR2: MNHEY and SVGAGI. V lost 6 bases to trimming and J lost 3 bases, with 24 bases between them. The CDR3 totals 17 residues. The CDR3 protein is CASRPIGLQSSFYEQYF. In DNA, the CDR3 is TGTGCCAGCAGGCCTATCGGACTCCAAAGCTCCTTCTACGAGCAGTACTTC.